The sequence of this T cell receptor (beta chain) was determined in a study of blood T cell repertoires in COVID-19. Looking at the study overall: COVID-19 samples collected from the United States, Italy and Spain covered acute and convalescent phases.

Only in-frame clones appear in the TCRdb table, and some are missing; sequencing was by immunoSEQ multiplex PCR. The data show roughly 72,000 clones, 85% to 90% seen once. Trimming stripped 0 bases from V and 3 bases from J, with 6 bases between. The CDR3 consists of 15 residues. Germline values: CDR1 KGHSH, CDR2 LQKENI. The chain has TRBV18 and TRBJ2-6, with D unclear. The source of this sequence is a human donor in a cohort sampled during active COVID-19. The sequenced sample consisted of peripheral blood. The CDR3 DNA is TGTGCCAGCTCACCACCGAGTGGTGGGGCCAACGTCCTGACTTTC. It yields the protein CASSPPSGGANVLTF. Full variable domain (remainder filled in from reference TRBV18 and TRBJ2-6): NAGVMQNPRHLVRRRGQEARLRCSPMKGHSHVYWYRQLPEEGLKFMVYLQKENIIDESGMPKERFSAEFPKEGPSILRIQQVVRGDSAAYFCASSPPSGGANVLTFGAGSRLTVL.